This TCR beta chain was found in a study of blood T cells in healthy people across ages. Concerning this clonotype: The antigen remains undetermined.

Germline CDR1 MNHEY, CDR2 SMNVEV (reference sequence). V was cut by 11 bases and J by 5 bases, with 34 bases left in between. CDR3 size: 19 residues. A second PCR, run for about 7 to 11 cycles, used a sample-barcoded 5' primer plus a J-beta primer mix. TCRdb re-called the 5' RACE reads through MiXCR, storing one row per CDR3 protein. The sample contains around 2 million distinct CDR3 sequences, about 39% of which appear only once. The study, taken as a whole, reports: Nothing was known about donor CMV status, and this possibly confounded expanded clonotype changes.

The sequenced sample was blood. This sequence joins TRBV27 and TRBJ1-5; TRBD1 might be the D (5 bases). The TCR was taken from a human donor in good health. The CDR3 coding sequence is TGTGCCTGCATAAATAGGGACGTGGCATTAGATTGGGGGGATCAGCCCCAGCATTTT. Translation: CACINRDVALDWGDQPQHF.